This T cell receptor (beta chain) was identified in a study of blood T cells in healthy people across ages. Whole-study findings and limits: With age, beta diversity per million T cells declined roughly linearly, significantly by 40.

A J-beta primer mix and a sample-barcoded 5' primer were used in a second PCR of about 6 to 12 cycles. TCRdb re-called the 5' RACE reads with MiXCR, one entry per CDR3 protein. Among approximately 900,000 distinct CDR3 sequences, roughly 52% were seen once, and the ten largest hold roughly 13%. This clonotype showed up just a few times. Its target is unknown. Sample: blood. The receptor comes from a man between 25 and 39 years old in good health.

The CDR3 spells CASSSLTGIGDIQYF. The CDR3, as DNA: TGTGCCAGCAGTTCCTTGACAGGGATTGGGGACATTCAGTACTTC. J is TRBJ2-4 and V is TRBV28; 7 bases match TRBD1. The CDR3 runs 15 residues. Losses at the gene ends were 4 bases for V and 8 bases for J; bases not matched to a gene: 11. Looked up from germline, CDR1 is MDHEN and CDR2 is SYDVKM.